Below, one T cell receptor beta chain is given with its context. Its target is not known. This sample is drawn from a study of cytomegalovirus exposure and HLA in healthy donors. Study observations and caveats: A later analysis reportedly found fewer N-insertions in an Asian-associated ancestry cluster than the roughly 670-donor mean.

13 Jbeta primers and 60 Vbeta primers were used for the PCR. Libraries were prepared by immunoSEQ multiplex PCR; TCRdb keeps only in-frame clonotypes and omits some of them. The data show over 100,000 clones, 65% to 75% seen once. Sequencing was done on a sample of PBMCs. The receptor was isolated from a man in his thirties or forties in good health and CMV-seropositive.

The chain's CDR3 is CASKTGSSYEKLFF. The CDR3 DNA follows: TGTGCCAGCAAGACCGGGTCCAGTTACGAAAAACTGTTTTTT. V usage is TRBV28 and J usage is TRBJ1-4, with D unclear. This CDR3 has 14 residues. Germline loops: CDR1 MDHEN, CDR2 SYDVKM. Trimming took off 7 bases at V and 8 bases at J, with 17 bases between the two ends.